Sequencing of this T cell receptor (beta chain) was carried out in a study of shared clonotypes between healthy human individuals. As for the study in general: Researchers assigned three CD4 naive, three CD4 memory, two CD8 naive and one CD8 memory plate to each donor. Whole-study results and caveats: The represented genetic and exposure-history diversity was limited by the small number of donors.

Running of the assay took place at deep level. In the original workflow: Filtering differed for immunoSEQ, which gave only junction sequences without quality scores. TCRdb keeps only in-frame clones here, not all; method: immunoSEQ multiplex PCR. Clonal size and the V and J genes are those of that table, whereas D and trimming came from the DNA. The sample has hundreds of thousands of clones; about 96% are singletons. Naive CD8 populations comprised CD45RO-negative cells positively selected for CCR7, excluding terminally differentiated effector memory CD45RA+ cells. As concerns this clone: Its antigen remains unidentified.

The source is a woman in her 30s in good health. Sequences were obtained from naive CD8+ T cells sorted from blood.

CDR3 sequence reads: CASSYSSGRDEQFF. CDR3 coding DNA: TGTGCCAGCAGTTACTCGTCAGGTCGAGATGAGCAGTTCTTC. The chain carries TRBV6-5 and TRBJ2-1; no reliable D call. This CDR3 has 14 amino acids. The ends were cut back, 0 bases at V and 8 bases at J, with 11 bases in the middle. The germline gives CDR1 MNHEY, CDR2 SVGAGI.